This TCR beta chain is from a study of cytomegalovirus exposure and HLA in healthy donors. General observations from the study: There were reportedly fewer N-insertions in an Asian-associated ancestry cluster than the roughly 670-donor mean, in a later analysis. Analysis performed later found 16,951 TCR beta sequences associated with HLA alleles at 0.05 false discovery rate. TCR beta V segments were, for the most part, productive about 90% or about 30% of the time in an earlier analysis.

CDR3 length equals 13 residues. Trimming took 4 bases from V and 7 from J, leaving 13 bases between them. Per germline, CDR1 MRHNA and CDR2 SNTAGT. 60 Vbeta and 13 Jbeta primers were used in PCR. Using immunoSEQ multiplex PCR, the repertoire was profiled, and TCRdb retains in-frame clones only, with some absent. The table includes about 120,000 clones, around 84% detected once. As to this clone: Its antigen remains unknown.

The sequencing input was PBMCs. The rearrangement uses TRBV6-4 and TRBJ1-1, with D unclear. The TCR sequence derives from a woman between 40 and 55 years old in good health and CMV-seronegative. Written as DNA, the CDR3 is TGTGCCAGCAGTGTTGGGCCAGGCCTTGAAGCTTTCTTT. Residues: CASSVGPGLEAFF.